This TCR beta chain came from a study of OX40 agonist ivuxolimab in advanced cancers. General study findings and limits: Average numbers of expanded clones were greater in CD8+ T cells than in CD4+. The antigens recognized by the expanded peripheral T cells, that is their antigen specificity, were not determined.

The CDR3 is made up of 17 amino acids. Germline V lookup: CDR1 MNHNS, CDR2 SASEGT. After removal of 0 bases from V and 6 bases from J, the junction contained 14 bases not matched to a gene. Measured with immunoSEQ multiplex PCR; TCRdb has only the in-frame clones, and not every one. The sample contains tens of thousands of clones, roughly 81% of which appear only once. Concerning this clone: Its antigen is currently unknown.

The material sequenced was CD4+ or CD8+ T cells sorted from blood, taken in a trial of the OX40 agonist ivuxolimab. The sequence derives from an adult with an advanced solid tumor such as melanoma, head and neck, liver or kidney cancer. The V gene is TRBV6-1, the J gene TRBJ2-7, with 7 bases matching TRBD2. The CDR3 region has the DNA TGTGCCAGCAGTGAAGCCCCGTGGTCCACAGTAGCGGGCGAGCAGTACTTC. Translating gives CASSEAPWSTVAGEQYF.